A selection of T cell receptor beta chains follows, all from one sample in a study of OX40 agonist ivuxolimab in advanced cancers. Clones were sequenced by immunoSEQ multiplex PCR, and TCRdb holds only the in-frame ones, with some missing. The sample includes roughly 48,000 clones, 75% to 85% seen only once; the top ten take approximately 1.1%. The source material was CD4+ or CD8+ T cells sorted from blood, sampled in a trial of the OX40 agonist ivuxolimab. The receptors were gathered from an adult with an advanced solid tumor such as melanoma, head and neck, liver or kidney cancer. CDR3s include the opening cysteine and the closing phenylalanine or tryptophan. A D gene is named only where the DNA matches it firmly. A row's size may be missing; if present it is once, few, many or a size class.

J gene | V gene | D gene | clone size | CDR3 protein | CDR3 DNA
TRBJ1-1 | TRBV6-1 | TRBD1 | NA | CASDRGPEAFF | TGTGCCAGCGACAGGGGGCCTGAAGCTTTCTTT
TRBJ1-1 | TRBV19 | NA | NA | CASRPRDMGTEAFF | TGTGCCAGTAGGCCCAGGGACATGGGGACTGAAGCTTTCTTT
TRBJ1-5 | TRBV6-5 | NA | NA | CASATVAGASQPQHF | TGTGCCAGCGCCACAGTGGCAGGGGCGAGTCAGCCCCAGCATTTT
TRBJ2-7 | TRBV10-3 | TRBD1 | NA | CAIRDDRGRPYEQYF | TGTGCCATCAGAGACGACAGGGGGCGACCCTACGAGCAGTACTTC
TRBJ2-1 | TRBV6-5 | NA | NA | CASTLPPGGEQFF | TGTGCCAGCACCTTGCCCCCGGGCGGTGAGCAGTTCTTC
TRBJ1-2 | TRBV18 | TRBD1 | NA | CASSPLGRGGLIGGYTF | TGTGCCAGCTCACCACTCGGCAGAGGGGGCTTAATTGGAGGCTACACCTTC
TRBJ2-3 | TRBV2 | NA | NA | CATATGTSTDTQYF | TGTGCCACCGCGACCGGGACTAGCACAGATACGCAGTATTTT
TRBJ1-5 | TRBV5-4 | NA | NA | CASSLGYSNQPQHF | TGTGCCAGCAGCTTGGGGTATAGCAATCAGCCCCAGCATTTT
TRBJ1-1 | TRBV14 | NA | few | CASSGRRGTDEAFF | TGTGCCAGCAGCGGAAGAAGAGGGACCGATGAAGCTTTCTTT
TRBJ1-2 | TRBV6-6 | NA | NA | CAGRWSTNYGYTF | TGTGCCGGGAGGTGGAGCACTAACTATGGCTACACCTTC
TRBJ2-5 | TRBV5-1 | TRBD2 | NA | CASSLVAGVYQETQYF | TGCGCCAGCAGCTTGGTGGCGGGGGTGTACCAAGAGACCCAGTACTTC
TRBJ2-7 | TRBV7-2 | NA | NA | CASSQGRNSYEQYF | TGTGCCAGCAGCCAGGGACGGAACTCCTACGAGCAGTACTTC